This T cell receptor (beta chain) was recovered during a study of T cell changes during pregnancy in multiple sclerosis. The CDR3 loop spans 14 amino acids. Deletions cut 2 bases from V and 0 bases from J, with 5 bases between. The germline gives CDR1 MNHNS, CDR2 SASEGT. Sequencing used immunoSEQ multiplex PCR; TCRdb keeps in-frame clones, though not all of them. Of about 110,000 clones in the sample, roughly nine tenths were seen once. The sequence derives from a female donor with multiple sclerosis, enrolled in a pregnancy study. The chain combines TRBV6-1 with TRBJ2-1; D remains ambiguous. The sequenced sample was peripheral blood, obtained after pregnancy. The CDR3 DNA sequence: TGTGCCAGCAGTGAACTCTCCTCCTACAATGAGCAGTTCTTC. This codes for CASSELSSYNEQFF.